These 21 T cell receptor beta chains were all obtained from the same sample, sequenced in a study of shared clonotypes between healthy human individuals. Sequencing was performed with immunoSEQ multiplex PCR; in TCRdb, only in-frame clones are kept and a portion is missing. The repertoire includes about half a million clones, roughly 80% of them detected once, and roughly 12% sits in the top ten. The sample taken for sequencing was PBMCs. These receptors were taken from a woman in her thirties or forties in good health. Some clones in this sample may be carry-over from other donors' samples.

The chain uses TRBV4-1 and TRBJ2-6; D ambiguous. V lost 0 bases, J lost 0 bases, and 12 bases lay in between. This CDR3 comprises 18 residues. Germline V gene lookup returns CDR1 MGHRA and CDR2 YSYEKL. CDR3 loop: CASSQDLALYSGANVLTF. The CDR3 nucleotides read TGCGCCAGCAGCCAAGATCTCGCTCTATACTCTGGGGCCAACGTCCTGACTTTC.

The V call is TRBV9, the J call TRBJ1-1; no clear D. The CDR3 length is 13 residues. V lost 0 bases, J lost 1 base, and 4 bases lay in between. Germline CDR1 reads SGDLS; CDR2 reads YYNGEE. The CDR3 DNA sequence: TGTGCCAGCAGCGTAGTCCAGAACACTGAAGCTTTCTTT. Amino acids: CASSVVQNTEAFF.

This clone has just one count. The likely explanation is a read error, given a far larger clone one base away. V is TRBV19 and J is TRBJ2-3, with D uncertain. Germline V lookup: CDR1 LNHDA, CDR2 SQIVND (reference sequence). This CDR3 spans 13 amino acids. CDR3 coding DNA: TGTGCCAGTAGCTACCCCAGCACAGATATGCAGTATTTT. Translating gives CASSYPSTDMQYF.

To note about this clone: A read error is likely here: a far larger clone is one base away. This sequence joins TRBV11-2 and TRBJ2-7; TRBD1 matches at 9 bases. Trimming took 5 bases from V and 2 from J; bases not matched to a gene: 4. CDR1 and CDR2 from the germline V gene are SGHAT and FQNNGV. This CDR3 region has 14 residues. In DNA form, the CDR3 reads TGTGCCAGCAGCCGGGACAGGGTCGCCTACGAGCAGTACTTC. Encoded protein: CASSRDRVAYEQYF.

This chain joins TRBV18 and TRBJ1-1; 7 bases match TRBD1. Germline V gene sequence: CDR1 KGHSH, CDR2 LQKENI. V dropped 2 bases and J dropped 0; count of bases not matched to a gene: 6. This CDR3 is 16 amino acids long. The CDR3 sequence is CASSPLRDRVNTEAFF. For the CDR3, the DNA is TGTGCCAGCTCACCATTACGAGACAGGGTGAACACTGAAGCTTTCTTT.

The chain links TRBV6-1 to TRBJ1-5; 7 bases are a match to TRBD1. CDR3 length: 15 amino acids. With 7 bases clipped from V and 0 bases from J, the junction kept 6 bases outside the gene matches. CDR1 is MNHNS and CDR2 is SASEGT in the germline V gene. In DNA form, the CDR3 reads TGTGCCAGCACCGACAGGGAATATAGCAATCAGCCCCAGCATTTT. This encodes CASTDREYSNQPQHF.

This clone turned up a few times. The J gene is TRBJ2-5, the V gene TRBV9; 13 bases fit TRBD2. In germline, CDR1 is SGDLS, CDR2 YYNGEE. Losses at the gene ends were 3 bases for V and 9 bases for J; bases not matched to a gene: 5. The CDR3 is 14 amino acids. The CDR3, as DNA: TGTGCCAGCAGCGAGGGGACTAGCGGGACTCCCCAGTACTTC. It encodes CASSEGTSGTPQYF.

On this clone: Since a far larger clone is one base different, this is likely a read error. The gene calls are TRBV30 and TRBJ2-5; maybe TRBD2 (6 bases). The length of the CDR3 is 12 residues. The germline V gene encodes CDR1 GTSNPN and CDR2 SVGIG (reference sequence). V was cut by 0 bases and J by 7 bases, with 9 bases left in between. The CDR3 reads CAWSVLGGTQYF. CDR3 DNA sequence: TGTGCCTGGAGTGTATTGGGAGGGACCCAGTACTTC.

The chain uses TRBV7-9 and TRBJ2-2; 12 bases are a match to TRBD2. The CDR3 loop spans 18 amino acids. Germline lookup yields CDR1 SEHNR and CDR2 FQNEAQ (reference sequence). Trimming at V came to 5 bases and at J to 1 base, leaving 8 bases not matched to a gene. The CDR3: CASSPPPGLAGNTGELFF. CDR3 DNA: TGTGCCAGCAGCCCACCCCCGGGACTAGCGGGGAACACCGGGGAGCTGTTTTTT.

This CDR3 is CASSPTASGAWTQYF. The CDR3 DNA reads as TGTGCCAGCTCACCGACGGCTAGCGGAGCGTGGACCCAGTACTTC. The chain recombines TRBV18 with TRBJ2-5; 7 bases are shared with TRBD2. This CDR3 is built from 15 residues. The germline V gene encodes CDR1 KGHSH and CDR2 LQKENI. Losses at the gene ends were 3 bases for V and 7 bases for J; bases not matched to a gene: 11.

This clone was recorded at least ten times. The sample holds other DNA sequences that translate to the same CDR3. The chain combines TRBV4-2 with TRBJ2-7; 10 positions match TRBD2. The germline CDR1 and CDR2 sequences are LGHNA and YNFKEQ. The CDR3 has 15 amino acids. The junction had 7 bases not matched to a gene; V was cut back by 4 bases and J by 4 bases. In DNA, the CDR3 is TGTGCCAGCAGCCTAGCGGGAGGATTAGTGTACGAGCAGTACTTC. This gives the protein CASSLAGGLVYEQYF.

The chain uses TRBV7-9 and TRBJ2-7; 8 nucleotides match TRBD1. Per germline, CDR1 SEHNR and CDR2 FQNEAQ (reference sequence). With 5 bases clipped from V and 1 base from J, the junction kept 4 bases outside the gene matches. The CDR3 has 14 residues. CDR3 in DNA: TGTGCCAGCAGCCCAACAGGGGGATCCTACGAGCAGTACTTC. It yields the protein CASSPTGGSYEQYF.

This clone showed up just once. The chain has TRBV19 and TRBJ2-3, with D possibly being TRBD2 (5 bases). The germline V gene has CDR1 LNHDA and CDR2 SQIVND (reference sequence). The CDR3 consists of 15 residues. V gave up 7 bases and J gave up 0 bases, with 14 bases separating them. CDR3 sequence reads: CASTPDSLSTDTQYF. In nucleotides, the CDR3 is TGTGCCAGTACGCCGGACTCCCTTAGCACAGATACGCAGTATTTT.

This clone was observed a single time. This sequence joins TRBV4-2 and TRBJ2-1; no clear D gene. Per germline, CDR1 LGHNA and CDR2 YNFKEQ. The CDR3 has 16 amino acids. Deletions cut 2 bases from V and 4 bases from J, with 15 bases between. The CDR3 spells CASSQTGSRAYNEQFF. The CDR3 DNA reads as TGTGCCAGCAGCCAAACCGGGTCCCGGGCATACAATGAGCAGTTCTTC.

A note on this clone: This likely stems from a read error, as it lies one base from a far larger clone. The sample has other DNA sequences that encode this CDR3 too. The V call is TRBV30, the J call TRBJ1-5; D unclear. This CDR3 has 12 amino acids. V gave up 1 base and J gave up 0 bases, with 1 base separating them. Germline V gene data show CDR1 as GTSNPN and CDR2 as SVGIG (reference sequence). The CDR3 sequence is CAWSGSNQPQHF. CDR3 coding DNA: TGTGCCTGGAGTGGTAGCAATCAGCCCCAGCATTTT.

Notes on this clone: With only one base between it and a far larger clone, this is likely a read error. This is likely a read error, given that the CDR3 carries no conserved phenylalanine or tryptophan at its end. This chain connects TRBV30 to TRBJ2-7, with D unresolved. CDR1 is GTSNPN, CDR2 SVGIG, per germline (reference sequence). The length of the CDR3 is 11 residues. Here the CDR3 reads CAWSGPYEQYS. CDR3 DNA: TGTGCCTGGAGTGGACCCTATGAGCAGTACTCC.

The chain couples TRBV6-1 to TRBJ2-1; D remains unclear. CDR1 is MNHNS and CDR2 is SASEGT in the germline V gene. CDR3 length: 13 amino acids. V dropped 2 bases and J dropped 4 bases, with 6 bases sitting between them. The CDR3 spells CASSEFRYNEQFF. CDR3 coding DNA: TGTGCCAGCAGTGAATTCAGGTACAATGAGCAGTTCTTC.

The gene calls are TRBV6-1 and TRBJ2-3; D is unclear. The V gene's germline CDR1 is MNHNS and CDR2 SASEGT. Trimming left V 2 bases short and J 14 bases short, with 11 bases between. The CDR3 covers 11 residues. As DNA, the CDR3 is TGTGCCAGCAGTGAAAGACAACCAGGGTATTTT. As protein: CASSERQPGYF.

This chain uses TRBV10-3 with TRBJ2-7, with D unclear. The CDR3 covers 12 residues. In germline, CDR1 is ENHRY, CDR2 SYGVKD. V lost 0 bases and J 7 bases, leaving 7 bases between the germline ends. DNA for the CDR3: TGTGCCATCAGTGAGTCCCGGATTGAGCAGTACTTC. Translated, it gives CAISESRIEQYF.

J is TRBJ2-1 and V is TRBV29-1; tentatively, D is TRBD1 (6 bases). This CDR3 region has 13 residues. Germline loops: CDR1 SQVTM, CDR2 ANQGSEA. The V end lost 2 bases, the J end lost 4 bases, and 9 bases lay between the germline ends. The CDR3 DNA reads TGCAGCGTTGAACTAGGGGGATACAATGAGCAGTTCTTC. Protein sequence: CSVELGGYNEQFF.

The V gene is TRBV18, the J gene TRBJ1-1, with D perhaps TRBD1 (5 bases). Germline CDR1 is KGHSH and CDR2 is LQKENI. Trimming left V 3 bases short and J 3 bases short, with 11 bases between. This CDR3 is built from 14 residues. The DNA of the CDR3 is TGTGCCAGCTCACCGTTTCAGGGAGACACTGAAGCTTTCTTT. Translating it yields CASSPFQGDTEAFF.